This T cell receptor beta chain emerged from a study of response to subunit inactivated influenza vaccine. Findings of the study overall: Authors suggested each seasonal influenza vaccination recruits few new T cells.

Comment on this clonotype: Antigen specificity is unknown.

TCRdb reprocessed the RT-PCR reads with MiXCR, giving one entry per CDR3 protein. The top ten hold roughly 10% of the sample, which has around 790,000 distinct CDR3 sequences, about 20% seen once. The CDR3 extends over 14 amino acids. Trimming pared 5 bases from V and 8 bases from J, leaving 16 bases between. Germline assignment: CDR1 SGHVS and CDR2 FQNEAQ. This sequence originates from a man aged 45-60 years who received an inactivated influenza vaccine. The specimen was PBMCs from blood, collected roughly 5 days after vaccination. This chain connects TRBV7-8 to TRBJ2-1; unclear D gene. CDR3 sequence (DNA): TGTGCCAGCAGCCTCGGACGGGTCGGAGATGAGCAGTTCTTC. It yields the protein CASSLGRVGDEQFF. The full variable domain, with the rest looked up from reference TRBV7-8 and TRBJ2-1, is GAGVSQSPRYKVAKRGQDVALRCDPISGHVSLFWYQQALGQGPEFLTYFQNEAQLDKSGLPSDRFFAERPEGSVSTLKIQRTQQEDSAVYLCASSLGRVGDEQFFGPGTRLTVL.